Following are 21 T cell receptor beta chains from one sample sequenced in a study of T cell repertoires in cytomegalovirus infection. Their recognized antigens are unknown. A single record per CDR3 protein comes from TCRdb applying MiXCR to the reads. The repertoire holds some 220,000 distinct CDR3 sequences, with 30% to 45% as singletons. The sample in question was CD8+ T cells from cultured PBMCs, obtained from culture after CMV antigen stimulation. Source of these receptors: a human donor in good health (CMV status not recorded). Some clones in this sample may be carry-over from other donors' samples.

This sequence joins TRBV4-1 and TRBJ2-7, with D perhaps TRBD1 (5 bases). Germline V lookup: CDR1 MGHRA, CDR2 YSYEKL. Trimming stripped 4 bases from V and 2 bases from J, with 27 bases between. CDR3 length equals 19 residues. Here the CDR3 DNA reads TGCGCCAGCAGCCTATACGACCCCTCGACAGCTCAGGGCACCTACGAGCAGTACTTC. It codes for CASSLYDPSTAQGTYEQYF.

This clonotype was seen many times. The chain combines TRBV4-2 with TRBJ2-3; 7 nucleotides match TRBD2. V lost 3 bases to trimming and J lost 0 bases; unmatched junction nucleotides: 6. Germline V CDR1 and CDR2: LGHNA, YNFKEQ. This CDR3 has 16 amino acids. CDR3 protein: CASSQRSGISTDTQYF. Here the CDR3 DNA reads TGTGCCAGCAGCCAGAGGAGCGGGATTAGCACAGATACGCAGTATTTT.

This clonotype has just a few counts. V usage is TRBV6-1 and J usage is TRBJ2-6; 8 nucleotides agree with TRBD1. Unmatched junction bases numbered 12, after V lost 4 bases and J lost 4 bases. Per the germline V gene, CDR1 is MNHNS and CDR2 is SASEGT. CDR3 length equals 18 residues. CDR3 loop: CASSATGTGSSGANVLTF. In DNA, the CDR3 is TGTGCCAGCAGTGCGACCGGGACAGGTTCTTCGGGGGCCAACGTCCTGACTTTC.

The rearrangement uses TRBV29-1 and TRBJ2-5; a possible D gene is TRBD2 (5 bases). V was cut by 2 bases and J by 4 bases, with 14 bases left in between. This CDR3 is built from 14 residues. From germline, CDR1 is SQVTM and CDR2 ANQGSEA. The CDR3 DNA reads TGCAGCGTTGAAAGAAGAAGAGGGCGAGAGACCCAGTACTTC. This translates into CSVERRRGRETQYF.

This clonotype came up a few times. V is TRBV27 and J is TRBJ2-6; D remains unclear. This CDR3 is built from 15 residues. CDR1 is MNHEY, CDR2 SMNVEV, per germline (reference sequence). Trimming took 2 bases from V and 1 from J, leaving 6 bases between them. In nucleotides, the CDR3 is TGTGCCAGCAGTTTAGGTAGATCTGGGGCCAACGTCCTGACTTTC. This translates into CASSLGRSGANVLTF.

This chain joins TRBV10-3 and TRBJ2-3; TRBD1 matches at 7 bases. The CDR3 consists of 12 residues. With 10 bases clipped from V and 4 bases from J, the junction kept 5 bases outside the gene matches. Per the germline V gene, CDR1 is ENHRY and CDR2 is SYGVKD. CDR3 residues: CATTGKPDTQYF. CDR3 bases: TGTGCCACGACAGGGAAACCAGATACGCAGTATTTT.

A few counts support this clonotype. The chain combines TRBV24-1 with TRBJ1-1; 7 positions match TRBD1. The CDR3 runs to 14 residues. With V trimmed by 7 bases and J by 0 bases, 4 bases remained unmatched. Germline CDR1 KGHDR, CDR2 SFDVKD. Written as DNA, the CDR3 is TGTGCCACCAGGGGACAGAGAATGAACACTGAAGCTTTCTTT. Its protein product is CATRGQRMNTEAFF.

This clonotype appeared a few times. The chain joins TRBV28 to TRBJ2-4, with 12 bases fitting TRBD2. The germline CDR1 and CDR2 sequences are MDHEN and SYDVKM. Trimming cost V 8 bases and J 2 bases; bases outside gene matches: 13. This CDR3 comprises 18 residues. The CDR3 coding sequence is TGTGCCAGCCGCCCCCAAGGAAGGACTAGCGGGACCAAAAACATTCAGTACTTC. Translation: CASRPQGRTSGTKNIQYF.

The chain uses TRBV27 and TRBJ2-4; 10 nucleotides line up with TRBD1. V lost 4 bases, J lost 6 bases, and 3 bases stayed unmatched. The germline V gene encodes CDR1 MNHEY and CDR2 SMNVEV (reference sequence). This CDR3 is 14 amino acids long. CDR3 in amino acids: CASSSGQGVNIQYF. In DNA form, the CDR3 reads TGTGCCAGCAGTTCCGGACAGGGGGTAAACATTCAGTACTTC.

This chain connects TRBV7-6 to TRBJ2-7, with no clear D. V shed 5 bases and J shed 5 bases, with 7 bases lying between them. Germline V gene lookup returns CDR1 SGHVS and CDR2 FNYEAQ. The CDR3 is made up of 11 amino acids. CDR3 DNA: TGTGCCAGCAGCCCCCTCGACGAGCAGTACTTC. Translating it yields CASSPLDEQYF.

This chain joins TRBV29-1 and TRBJ2-1, with D uncertain. V lost 1 base, J lost 8 bases, and 3 bases lay in between. CDR1 and CDR2 from the germline V gene are SQVTM and ANQGSEA. The CDR3 has 10 residues. As DNA, the CDR3 is TGCAGCGTTGAAGGTGATGAGCAGTTCTTC. This translates into CSVEGDEQFF.

The CDR3 region is CASTSGYFDQPQHF. Here the CDR3 DNA reads TGTGCCAGCACTTCGGGGTATTTTGACCAGCCCCAGCATTTT. The J gene is TRBJ1-5, the V gene TRBV6-1; D call uncertain. The germline V gene encodes CDR1 MNHNS and CDR2 SASEGT. V dropped 7 bases and J dropped 7 bases, with 17 bases sitting between them. The CDR3 totals 14 residues.

The rearrangement joins TRBV7-3 to TRBJ2-1; TRBD2 matches 10 bases. This CDR3 is 19 amino acids long. V trimming: 0 bases; J trimming: 5 bases; junction bases outside the gene matches: 13. In germline, CDR1 is SGHTA, CDR2 FQGTGA. This CDR3 reads CASSLTLTSGPTQHNEQFF. In DNA, the CDR3 is TGTGCCAGCAGCTTAACGTTGACTAGCGGGCCCACCCAACACAATGAGCAGTTCTTC.

Comment on this clonotype: One end of the junction is discordant with germline, which a read error may explain. The chain couples TRBV12-3 or TRBV12-4 to TRBJ2-1; tentatively, D is TRBD2 (6 bases). The CDR3 totals 15 residues. CDR3 protein: CASTPHGSWYNEHFF. CDR3 sequence (DNA): TGTGCCAGCACCCCGCACGGGAGCTGGTACAATGAGCATTTCTTC.

This clonotype was observed at least ten times. The chain links TRBV11-2 to TRBJ1-4; no definite D call. In germline, CDR1 is SGHAT, CDR2 FQNNGV. This CDR3 contains 16 residues. Trimming took off 6 bases at V and 0 bases at J, with 14 bases between the two ends. The CDR3 protein is CASSFGRLSTNEKLFF. The DNA for the CDR3 is TGTGCCAGCAGTTTCGGGCGCCTTTCAACTAATGAAAAACTGTTTTTT.

The chain employs TRBV6-1 and TRBJ2-7, with D uncertain. The CDR3 is made up of 15 amino acids. CDR1 is MNHNS, CDR2 SASEGT, per germline. Between the trimmed V and J ends, which lost 3 bases and 2 bases, there was a span of 14 bases. The CDR3 region has the DNA TGTGCCAGCAGTGAGTTTACACAGTCCACCTACGAGCAGTACTTC. The encoded protein is CASSEFTQSTYEQYF.

The chain links TRBV7-8 to TRBJ2-1; possibly TRBD1 or TRBD2 for D (5 bases each). The V gene lost 5 bases and the J gene lost 8 bases, with 16 bases spanning the gap. Looked up from germline, CDR1 is SGHVS and CDR2 is FQNEAQ. The CDR3 loop spans 14 amino acids. CDR3 sequence reads: CASSPGPNSYEQFF. CDR3 DNA: TGTGCCAGCAGCCCGGGGCCCAACTCGTATGAGCAGTTCTTC.

This clonotype was picked up a small number of times. This chain joins TRBV6-5 and TRBJ2-1, with D possibly being TRBD2 (5 bases). The CDR3 spans 18 residues. The V and J ends lost 5 bases and 1 base respectively, with 21 bases between them. Per germline, CDR1 MNHEY and CDR2 SVGAGI. The CDR3 here is CASSNPPWKRLSYNEQFF. CDR3 DNA sequence: TGTGCCAGCAGTAATCCTCCCTGGAAGCGGTTATCCTACAATGAGCAGTTCTTC.

Notes on this clonotype: The junction and the germline gene differ at one end; a read error may be behind it. This chain connects TRBV7-9 to TRBJ2-1; D unclear. CDR1 and CDR2 (germline): SEHNR, FQNEAQ (reference sequence). This CDR3 is 13 amino acids long. The CDR3 protein is CASRLVPHNEQFF. CDR3 nucleotides: TGTGCCAGCCGCTTGGTCCCCCACAATGAGCAGTTCTTC.

This clonotype was seen repeatedly, ten times or more. J is TRBJ1-2 and V is TRBV5-6, with 11 bases aligning to TRBD1. This CDR3 has 14 amino acids. Germline assignment: CDR1 SGHDT and CDR2 YYEEEE. The V gene end was trimmed by 4 bases and the J gene end by 6 bases; junction bases not matched to a gene: 5. CDR3 amino acids: CASSAWTGGHGYTF. In nucleotides, the CDR3 is TGTGCCAGCAGCGCATGGACAGGGGGCCATGGCTACACCTTC.

The chain recombines TRBV7-9 with TRBJ2-7, with a tentative D call TRBD1 (6 bases). This CDR3 has 13 residues. Germline lookup yields CDR1 SEHNR and CDR2 FQNEAQ (reference sequence). V lost 3 bases and J 7 bases, leaving 13 bases between the germline ends. CDR3 sequence reads: CASSFARGQEQYF. The CDR3 DNA sequence: TGTGCCAGCAGCTTCGCTAGGGGACAAGAGCAGTACTTC.